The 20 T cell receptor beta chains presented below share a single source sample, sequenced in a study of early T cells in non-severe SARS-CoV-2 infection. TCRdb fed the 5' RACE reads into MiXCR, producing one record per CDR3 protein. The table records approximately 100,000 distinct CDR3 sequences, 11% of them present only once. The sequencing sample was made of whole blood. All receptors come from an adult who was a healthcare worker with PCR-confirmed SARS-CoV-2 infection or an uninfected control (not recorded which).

CDR3 in DNA: TGTGCCAGCAGCTTCTCAGAGCATAACTATGGCTACACCTTC. Translated: CASSFSEHNYGYTF. The chain links TRBV7-2 to TRBJ1-2; no firm D call. Germline V lookup: CDR1 SGHTA, CDR2 FQGNSA. Between the trimmed V and J ends, which lost 3 bases and 1 base, there was a span of 9 bases. The CDR3 is made up of 14 amino acids.

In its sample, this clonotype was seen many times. The CDR3 nucleotides read TGTGCCAGCAGCCCAGCGGGGGAAACCAACTACAATGAGCAGTTCTTC. It encodes CASSPAGETNYNEQFF. The V call is TRBV11-3, the J call TRBJ2-1; the match to TRBD2 covers 8 bases. The CDR3 is 16 residues long. Germline CDR1 and CDR2: SGHNT and YENEEA. V shed 5 bases and J 3 bases; nucleotides not matched to a gene: 9.

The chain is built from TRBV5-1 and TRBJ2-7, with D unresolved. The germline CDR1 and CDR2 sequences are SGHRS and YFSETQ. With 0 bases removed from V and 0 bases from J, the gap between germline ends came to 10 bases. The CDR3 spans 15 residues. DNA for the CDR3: TGCGCCAGCAGCTTGGGACATTTAAGCTCCTACGAGCAGTACTTC. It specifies CASSLGHLSSYEQYF.

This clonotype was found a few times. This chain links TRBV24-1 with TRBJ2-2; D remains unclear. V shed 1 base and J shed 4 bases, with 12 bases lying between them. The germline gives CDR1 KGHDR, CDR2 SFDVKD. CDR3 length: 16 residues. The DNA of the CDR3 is TGTGCCACCAGTGATTTCAGCAGAGCGAGCACCGGGGAGCTGTTTTTT. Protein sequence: CATSDFSRASTGELFF.

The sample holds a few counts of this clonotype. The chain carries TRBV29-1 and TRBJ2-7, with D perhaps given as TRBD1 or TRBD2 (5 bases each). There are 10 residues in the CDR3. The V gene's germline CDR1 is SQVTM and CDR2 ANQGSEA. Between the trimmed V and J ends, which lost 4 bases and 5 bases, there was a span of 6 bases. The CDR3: CSVGGDEQYF. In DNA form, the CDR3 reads TGCAGCGTTGGAGGGGACGAGCAGTACTTC.

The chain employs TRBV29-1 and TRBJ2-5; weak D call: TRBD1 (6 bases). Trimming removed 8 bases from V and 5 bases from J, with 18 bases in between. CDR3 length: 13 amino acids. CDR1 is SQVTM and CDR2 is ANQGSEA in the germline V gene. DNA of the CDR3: TGCAGCCTCAGGGGAATATTTGGGGAGACCCAGTACTTC. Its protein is CSLRGIFGETQYF.

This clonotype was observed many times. The CDR3 DNA sequence: TGCAGTGCTAGAGATTCGTACCGGGACAGGGGGACTGAAGCTTTCTTT. Encoded protein: CSARDSYRDRGTEAFF. V usage is TRBV20-1 and J usage is TRBJ1-1; 11 bases align to TRBD1. The V gene end was trimmed by 0 bases and the J gene end by 5 bases; junction bases not matched to a gene: 8. The CDR3 sequence is 16 residues long. CDR1 and CDR2 from the germline V gene are DFQATT and SNEGSKA (reference sequence).

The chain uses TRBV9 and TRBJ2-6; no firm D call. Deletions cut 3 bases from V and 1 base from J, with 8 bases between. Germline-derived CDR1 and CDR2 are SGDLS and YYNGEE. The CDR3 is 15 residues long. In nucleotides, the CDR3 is TGTGCCAGCAGCGGCCCTACTTCTGGGGCCAACGTCCTGACTTTC. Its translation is CASSGPTSGANVLTF. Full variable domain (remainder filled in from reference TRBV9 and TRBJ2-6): DSGVTQTPKHLITATGQRVTLRCSPRSGDLSVYWYQQSLDQGLQFLIQYYNGEERAKGNILERFSAQQFPDLHSELNLSSLELGDSALYFCASSGPTSGANVLTFGAGSRLTVL.

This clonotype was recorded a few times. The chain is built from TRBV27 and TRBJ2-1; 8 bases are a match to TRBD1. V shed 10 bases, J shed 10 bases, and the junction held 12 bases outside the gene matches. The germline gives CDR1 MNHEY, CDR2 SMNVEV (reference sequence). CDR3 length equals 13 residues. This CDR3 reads CATGGARFSEQFF. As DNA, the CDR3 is TGTGCCACAGGGGGCGCAAGGTTTTCGGAGCAGTTCTTC.

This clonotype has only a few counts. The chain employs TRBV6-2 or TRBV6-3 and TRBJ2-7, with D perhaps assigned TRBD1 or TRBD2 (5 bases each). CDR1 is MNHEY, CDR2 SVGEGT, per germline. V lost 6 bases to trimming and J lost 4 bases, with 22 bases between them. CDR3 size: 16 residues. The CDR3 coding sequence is TGTGCCAGCAGGACCCATAGTCGGGGCTCCGGTTACGAGCAGTACTTC. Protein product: CASRTHSRGSGYEQYF.

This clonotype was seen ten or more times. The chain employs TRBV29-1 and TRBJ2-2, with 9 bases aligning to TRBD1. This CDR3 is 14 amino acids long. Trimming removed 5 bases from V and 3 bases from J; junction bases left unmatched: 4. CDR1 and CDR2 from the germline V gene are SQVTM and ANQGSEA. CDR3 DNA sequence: TGCAGCGTTCGACAGGGGGTCGACACCGGGGAGCTGTTTTTT. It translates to CSVRQGVDTGELFF.

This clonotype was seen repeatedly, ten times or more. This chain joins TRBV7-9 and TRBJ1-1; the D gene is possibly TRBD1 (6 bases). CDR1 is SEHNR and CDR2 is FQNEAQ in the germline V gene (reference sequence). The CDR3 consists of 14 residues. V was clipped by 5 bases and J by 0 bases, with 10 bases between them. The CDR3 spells CASSIGQLNTEAFF. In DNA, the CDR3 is TGTGCCAGCAGCATTGGACAGTTGAACACTGAAGCTTTCTTT.

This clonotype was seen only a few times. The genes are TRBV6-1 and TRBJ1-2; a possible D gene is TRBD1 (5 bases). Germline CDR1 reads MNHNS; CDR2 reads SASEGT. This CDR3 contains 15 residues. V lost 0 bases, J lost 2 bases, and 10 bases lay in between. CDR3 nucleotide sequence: TGTGCCAGCAGTGAAGCCGGGGGAGGGAACTATGGCTACACCTTC. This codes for CASSEAGGGNYGYTF.

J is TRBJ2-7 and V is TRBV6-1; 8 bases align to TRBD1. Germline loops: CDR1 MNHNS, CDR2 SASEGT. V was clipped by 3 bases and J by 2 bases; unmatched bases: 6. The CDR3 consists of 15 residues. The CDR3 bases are TGTGCCAGCAGTGAGGGGACAGGAGGGGCCTACGAGCAGTACTTC. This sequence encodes CASSEGTGGAYEQYF.

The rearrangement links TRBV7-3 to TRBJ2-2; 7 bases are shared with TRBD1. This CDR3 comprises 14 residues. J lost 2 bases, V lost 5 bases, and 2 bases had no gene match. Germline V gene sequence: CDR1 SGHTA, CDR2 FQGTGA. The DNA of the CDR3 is TGTGCCAGCAGCGGACAGGTTAACACCGGGGAGCTGTTTTTT. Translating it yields CASSGQVNTGELFF.

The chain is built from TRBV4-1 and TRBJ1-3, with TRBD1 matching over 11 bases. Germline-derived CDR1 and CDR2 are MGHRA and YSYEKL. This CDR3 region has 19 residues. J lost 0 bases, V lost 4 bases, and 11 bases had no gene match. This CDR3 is CASSLVGQGASISGNTIYF. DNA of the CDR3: TGCGCCAGCAGCCTCGTTGGACAGGGGGCTTCCATCTCTGGAAACACCATATATTTT.

The CDR3 DNA follows: TGTGCCAGCAGCCCCGAGGGACTAGCGTCCTACGAGCAGTACTTC. Protein: CASSPEGLASYEQYF. This chain uses TRBV11-1 with TRBJ2-7; TRBD2 agrees at 10 bases. Germline V lookup: CDR1 SGHAT, CDR2 FQDESV (reference sequence). The CDR3 length is 15 residues. With V trimmed by 5 bases and J by 1 base, 5 bases remained unmatched.

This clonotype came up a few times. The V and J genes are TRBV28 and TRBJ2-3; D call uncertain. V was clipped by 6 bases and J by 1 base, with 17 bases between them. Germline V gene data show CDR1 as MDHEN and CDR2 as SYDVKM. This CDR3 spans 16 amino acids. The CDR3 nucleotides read TGTGCCAGCAGCCAAACGACGGCTGGAGGCACAGATACGCAGTATTTT. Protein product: CASSQTTAGGTDTQYF.

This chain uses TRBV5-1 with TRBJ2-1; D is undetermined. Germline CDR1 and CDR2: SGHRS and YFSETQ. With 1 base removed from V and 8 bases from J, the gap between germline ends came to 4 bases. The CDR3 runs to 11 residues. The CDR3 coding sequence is TGCGCCAGCAGCTTGCGACATGAGCAGTTCTTC. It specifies CASSLRHEQFF. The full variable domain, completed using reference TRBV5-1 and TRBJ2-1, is KAGVTQTPRYLIKTRGQQVTLSCSPISGHRSVSWYQQTPGQGLQFLFEYFSETQRNKGNFPGRFSGRQFSNSRSEMNVSTLELGDSALYLCASSLRHEQFFGPGTRLTVL.

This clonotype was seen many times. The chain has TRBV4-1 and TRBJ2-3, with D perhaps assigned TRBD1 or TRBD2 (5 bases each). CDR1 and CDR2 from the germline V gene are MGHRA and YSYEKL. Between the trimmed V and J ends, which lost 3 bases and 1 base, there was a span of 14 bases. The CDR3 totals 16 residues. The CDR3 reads CASSQVGAGRTDTQYF. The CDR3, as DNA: TGCGCCAGCAGCCAGGTCGGGGCCGGTCGCACAGATACGCAGTATTTT.